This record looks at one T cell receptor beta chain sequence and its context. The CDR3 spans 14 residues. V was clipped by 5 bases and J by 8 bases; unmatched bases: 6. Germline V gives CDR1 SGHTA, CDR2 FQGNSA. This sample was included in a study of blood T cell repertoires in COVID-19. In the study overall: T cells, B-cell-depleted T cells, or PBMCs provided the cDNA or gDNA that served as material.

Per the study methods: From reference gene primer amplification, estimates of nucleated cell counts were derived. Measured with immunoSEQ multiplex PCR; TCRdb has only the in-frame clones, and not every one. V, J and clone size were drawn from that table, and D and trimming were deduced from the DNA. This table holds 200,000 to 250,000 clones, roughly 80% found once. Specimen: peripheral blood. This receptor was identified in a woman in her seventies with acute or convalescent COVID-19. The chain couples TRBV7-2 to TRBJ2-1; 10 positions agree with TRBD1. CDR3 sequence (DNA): TGTGCCAGCAGCGCGGACAGGGGGAATTATGAGCAGTTCTTC. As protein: CASSADRGNYEQFF.